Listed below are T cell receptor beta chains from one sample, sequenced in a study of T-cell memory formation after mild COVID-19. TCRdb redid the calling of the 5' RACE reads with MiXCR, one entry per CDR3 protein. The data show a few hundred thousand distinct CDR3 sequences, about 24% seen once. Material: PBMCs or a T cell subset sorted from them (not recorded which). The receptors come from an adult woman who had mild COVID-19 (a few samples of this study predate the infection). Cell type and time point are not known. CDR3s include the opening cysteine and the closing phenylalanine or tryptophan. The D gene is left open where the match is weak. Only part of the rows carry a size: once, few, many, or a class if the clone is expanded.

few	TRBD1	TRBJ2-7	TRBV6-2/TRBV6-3	TGTGCCAGCTCCGGGGACAGGGGTTCCTACGAGCAGTACTTC	CASSGDRGSYEQYF
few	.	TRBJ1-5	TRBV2	TGTGCCAGCACTAGAGAGAATAGCAATCAGCCCCAGCATTTT	CASTRENSNQPQHF
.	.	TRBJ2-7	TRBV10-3	TGTGCCATCAGTGAGTCGGACTACGAGCAGTACTTC	CAISESDYEQYF
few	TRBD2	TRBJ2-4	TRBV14	TGTGCCAGCAGCTCGATAGCGGGAGACAAAAACATTCAGTACTTC	CASSSIAGDKNIQYF
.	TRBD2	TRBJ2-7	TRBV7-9	TGTGCCAGCAGCTTAGTTTCTAGCGGGAGTTACGAGCAGTACTTC	CASSLVSSGSYEQYF
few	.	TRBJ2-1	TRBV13	TGTGCCAGCAGCTTATTAAGTGAGCAGTTCTTC	CASSLLSEQFF
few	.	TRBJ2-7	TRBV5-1	TGCGCCAGCAGCTTCGAGGGGGCGGGGTACGAGCAGTACTTC	CASSFEGAGYEQYF
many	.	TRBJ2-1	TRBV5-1	TGCGCCAGCAGCATGACAAGCAACAATGAGCAGTTCTTC	CASSMTSNNEQFF
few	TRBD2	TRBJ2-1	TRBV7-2	TGTGCCAGCAGCTTAGTTAGCGGGAGGCACAATGAGCAGTTCTTC	CASSLVSGRHNEQFF
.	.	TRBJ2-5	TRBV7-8	TGTGCCAGCAGCCTGGGGACGTATAATCAAGAGACCCAGTACTTC	CASSLGTYNQETQYF
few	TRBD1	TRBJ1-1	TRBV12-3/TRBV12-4	TGTGCCAGCAGTTCCTCCCTGACAGGGGGGCTTAGAGCTTTCTTT	CASSSSLTGGLRAFF
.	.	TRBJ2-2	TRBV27	TGTGCCATCAGTTTATCGGTGAAGCAGGGAAGCACCGGGGAGCTGTTTTTT	CAISLSVKQGSTGELFF
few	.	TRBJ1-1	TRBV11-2	TGTGCCAGCAGCCCTCGGGAGGGGACCCGCAGGACTGAAGCTTTCTTT	CASSPREGTRRTEAFF
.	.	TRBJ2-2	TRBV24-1	TGTGCCACCAGTGATTTTGACACCGGGGAGCTGTTTTTT	CATSDFDTGELFF
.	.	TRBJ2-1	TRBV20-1	TGCAGTGCGCGCACAGGGGAGGTTTCTTTCAATGAGCAGTTCTTC	CSARTGEVSFNEQFF
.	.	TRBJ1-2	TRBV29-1	TGCAGCGTTGAAGAAGCACAGGGTACTGGCTACACCTTC	CSVEEAQGTGYTF
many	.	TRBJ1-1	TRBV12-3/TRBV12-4	TGTGCCAGCAGTCTCCAGGGAGGTAGGTCTGAAGCTTTCTTT	CASSLQGGRSEAFF
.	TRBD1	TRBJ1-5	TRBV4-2	TGTGCCAGCAGCCAGGACAGGCTGAATCAGCCCCAGCATTTT	CASSQDRLNQPQHF
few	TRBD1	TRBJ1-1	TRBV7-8	TGTGCCAGCAGCTTAGGGGACAGGGGGAGCACTGAAGCTTTCTTT	CASSLGDRGSTEAFF
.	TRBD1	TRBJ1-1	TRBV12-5	TGTGCTAGTGGCAATTTCGGACCTCGACAGGGGGCGAAGACTGAAGCTTTCTTT	CASGNFGPRQGAKTEAFF
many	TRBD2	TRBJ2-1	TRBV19	TGTGCCAGTAGTACGGGGGGGGACTACAATGAGCAGTTCTTC	CASSTGGDYNEQFF
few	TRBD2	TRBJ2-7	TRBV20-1	TGCAGTGCTGACCGAGGGGTGGATAGCGGGGTCTACGAGCAGTACTTC	CSADRGVDSGVYEQYF
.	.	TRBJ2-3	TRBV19	TGTGCCAGTAGTATTAGGTTCGGGGGCACAGATACGCAGTATTTT	CASSIRFGGTDTQYF
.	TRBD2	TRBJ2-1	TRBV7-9	TGTGCCAGCAGCCCGACTAGCGGGGGGCCTAATGAGCAGTTCTTC	CASSPTSGGPNEQFF
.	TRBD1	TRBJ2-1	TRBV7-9	TGTGCCAGCAGCTTAGTGGACAGGGCCGCCTACAATGAGCAGTTCTTC	CASSLVDRAAYNEQFF
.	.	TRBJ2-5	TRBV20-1	TGCAGTGCTACCCCTGCCGGGAAAGAGACCCAGTACTTC	CSATPAGKETQYF
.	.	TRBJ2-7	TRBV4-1	TGCGCCAGCAGCCAAGTGGGGGAGTACGAGCAGTACTTC	CASSQVGEYEQYF
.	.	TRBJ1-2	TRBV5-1	TGCGCCAGCAGCTTGGACAGCGACTATGGCTACACCTTC	CASSLDSDYGYTF
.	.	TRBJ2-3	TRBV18	TGTGCCAGCTCACCATCGGTATCAGATACGCAGTATTTT	CASSPSVSDTQYF
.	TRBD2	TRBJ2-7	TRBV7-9	TGTGCCAGCAGCTTAGTGGAGGCGGGAGAGCACGAGCAGTACTTC	CASSLVEAGEHEQYF
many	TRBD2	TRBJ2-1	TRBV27	TGTGCCAGCAGTTTGGGGCTAGCGGGAGGGTCGAACAATGAGCAGTTCTTC	CASSLGLAGGSNNEQFF
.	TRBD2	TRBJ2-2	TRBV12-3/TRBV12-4	TGTGCCAGCAGTTTTTCCGGGACTAGCGGTACCGGGGAGCTGTTTTTT	CASSFSGTSGTGELFF
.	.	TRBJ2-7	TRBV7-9	TGTGCCAGCAGCCAGGGACGCGGCAGGTTCGACGAGCAGTACTTC	CASSQGRGRFDEQYF
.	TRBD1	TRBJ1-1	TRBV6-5	TGTGCCAGCAGTCCGGGACAGGGGGCGCAGGGAGCTTTCTTT	CASSPGQGAQGAFF
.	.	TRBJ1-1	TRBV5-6	TGTGCCAGCAGCGCAACTCGGGATAACACTGAAGCTTTCTTT	CASSATRDNTEAFF
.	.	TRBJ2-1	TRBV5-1	TGCGCCAGCAGCCCTCAGGGGGTTGGGGGGCACAATGAGCAGTTCTTC	CASSPQGVGGHNEQFF
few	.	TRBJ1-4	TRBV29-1	TGCAGCGTTGAGGGCGGATCGGGTGAAAGACTGTTTTTT	CSVEGGSGERLFF
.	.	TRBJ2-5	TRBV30	TGTGCCTGGAGGGTAGTGTACGACCCCACCGGGACCCAGTACTTC	CAWRVVYDPTGTQYF
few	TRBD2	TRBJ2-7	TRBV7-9	TGTGCCAGCAGCTTCGTAGCGGGCGAGCAGTACTTC	CASSFVAGEQYF
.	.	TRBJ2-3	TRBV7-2	TGTGCCAGCAGCCCTATAACCACAGATACGCAGTATTTT	CASSPITTDTQYF
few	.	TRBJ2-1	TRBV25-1	TGTGCCAGCAGTGACGGGCAGGGGCGGGATGAGCAGTTCTTC	CASSDGQGRDEQFF
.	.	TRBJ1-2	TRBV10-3	TGTGCCATCAGTGAGTCGACAGCGGGCGGCTACACCTTC	CAISESTAGGYTF
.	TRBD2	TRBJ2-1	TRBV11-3	TGTGCCAGCAGCCACTGGACTAGCGGGAGTTACAATGAGCAGTTCTTC	CASSHWTSGSYNEQFF
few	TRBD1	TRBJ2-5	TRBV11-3	TGTGCCAGCAACGGACAGGGCCAAGAGACCCAGTACTTC	CASNGQGQETQYF
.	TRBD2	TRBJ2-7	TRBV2	TGTGCCAGCAGTGACGCGACTAGCGGGGTTACCTACGAGCAGTACTTC	CASSDATSGVTYEQYF
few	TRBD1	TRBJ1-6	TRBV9	TGTGCCAGCAGCACCCGACAGGGGTATTCACCCCTCCACTTT	CASSTRQGYSPLHF
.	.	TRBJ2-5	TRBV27	TGTGCCAGCAGTTTATCGTGGAGCGGGGAGACCCAGTACTTC	CASSLSWSGETQYF
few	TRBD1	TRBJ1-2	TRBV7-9	TGTGCCAGCAGCTTGAGCAGGGGGAGTATGCATGGCTACACCTTC	CASSLSRGSMHGYTF
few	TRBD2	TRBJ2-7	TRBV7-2	TGTGCCAGCAGCGAACCTGGACTAGCGGGGGCCTACGAGCAGTACTTC	CASSEPGLAGAYEQYF
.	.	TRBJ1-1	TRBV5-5	TGTGCCAGCAGCTCTCATTGGAACACTGAAGCTTTCTTT	CASSSHWNTEAFF